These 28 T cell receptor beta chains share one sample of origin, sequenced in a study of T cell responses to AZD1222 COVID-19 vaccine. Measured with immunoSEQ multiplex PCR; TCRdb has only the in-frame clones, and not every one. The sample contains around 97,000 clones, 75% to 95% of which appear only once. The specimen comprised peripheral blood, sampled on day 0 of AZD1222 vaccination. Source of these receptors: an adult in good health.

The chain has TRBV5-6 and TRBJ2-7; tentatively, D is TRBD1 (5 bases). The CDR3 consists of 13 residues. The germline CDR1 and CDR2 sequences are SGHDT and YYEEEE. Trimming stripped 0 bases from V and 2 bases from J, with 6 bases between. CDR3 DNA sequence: TGTGCCAGCAGCTTGGCAGGGACCTACGAGCAGTACTTC. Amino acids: CASSLAGTYEQYF.

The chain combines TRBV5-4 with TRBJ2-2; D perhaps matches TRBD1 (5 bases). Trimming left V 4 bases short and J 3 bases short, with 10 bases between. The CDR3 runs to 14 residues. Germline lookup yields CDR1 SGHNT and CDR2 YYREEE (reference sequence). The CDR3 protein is CASSADRHTGELFF. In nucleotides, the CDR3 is TGTGCCAGCAGCGCAGACAGACACACCGGGGAGCTGTTTTTT.

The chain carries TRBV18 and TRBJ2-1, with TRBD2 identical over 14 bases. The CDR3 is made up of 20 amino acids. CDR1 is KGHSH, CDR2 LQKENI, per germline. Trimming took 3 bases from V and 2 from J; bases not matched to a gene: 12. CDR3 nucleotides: TGTGCCAGCTCACCGCGTATGGGGACTAGCGGGAGTATAACCTACAATGAGCAGTTCTTC. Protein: CASSPRMGTSGSITYNEQFF.

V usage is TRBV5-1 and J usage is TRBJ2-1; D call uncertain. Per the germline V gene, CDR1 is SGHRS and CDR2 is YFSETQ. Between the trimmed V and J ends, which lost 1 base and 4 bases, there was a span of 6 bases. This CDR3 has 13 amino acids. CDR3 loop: CASSLKAYNEQFF. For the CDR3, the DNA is TGCGCCAGCAGCTTGAAAGCTTACAATGAGCAGTTCTTC.

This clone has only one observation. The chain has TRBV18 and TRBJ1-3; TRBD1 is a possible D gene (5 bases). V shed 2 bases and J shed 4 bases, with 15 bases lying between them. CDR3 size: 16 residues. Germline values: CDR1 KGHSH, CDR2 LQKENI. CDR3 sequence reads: CASSPSAGGEGNTIYF. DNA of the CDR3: TGTGCCAGCTCACCATCTGCCGGGGGGGAAGGAAACACCATATATTTT. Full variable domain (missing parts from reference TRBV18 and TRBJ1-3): NAGVMQNPRHLVRRRGQEARLRCSPMKGHSHVYWYRQLPEEGLKFMVYLQKENIIDESGMPKERFSAEFPKEGPSILRIQQVVRGDSAAYFCASSPSAGGEGNTIYFGEGSWLTVV.

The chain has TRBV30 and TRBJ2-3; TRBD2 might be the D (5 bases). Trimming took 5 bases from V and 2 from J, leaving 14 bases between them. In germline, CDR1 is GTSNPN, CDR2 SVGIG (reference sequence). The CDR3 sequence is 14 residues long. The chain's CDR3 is CAWSLSGSTDTQYF. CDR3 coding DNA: TGTGCCTGGTCTTTATCGGGGTCCACAGATACGCAGTATTTT.

DNA of the CDR3: TGCGCCAGCAGCTTGGAAGGGACAGGGTATCAGCCCCAGCATTTT. Amino acids: CASSLEGTGYQPQHF. The chain uses TRBV5-1 and TRBJ1-5; TRBD1 aligns across 9 bases. CDR1 and CDR2 from the germline V gene are SGHRS and YFSETQ. The V gene end was trimmed by 0 bases and the J gene end by 5 bases; junction bases not matched to a gene: 3. This CDR3 is 15 amino acids long.

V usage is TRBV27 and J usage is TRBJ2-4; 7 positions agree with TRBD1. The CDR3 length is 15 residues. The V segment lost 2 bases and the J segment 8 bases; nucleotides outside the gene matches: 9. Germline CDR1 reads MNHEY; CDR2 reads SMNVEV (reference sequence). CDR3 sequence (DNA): TGTGCCAGCAGTTTACGGGGACAGATCGGGGACATTCAGTACTTC. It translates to CASSLRGQIGDIQYF.

The CDR3 protein is CASSFPGTPNTGELFF. CDR3 coding DNA: TGTGCCAGCAGCTTCCCGGGGACTCCGAACACCGGGGAGCTGTTTTTT. The rearrangement links TRBV5-4 to TRBJ2-2; possible D gene TRBD2, 6 bases. V dropped 2 bases and J dropped 0 bases, with 11 bases sitting between them. The CDR3 sequence is 16 residues long. Germline CDR1 SGHNT, CDR2 YYREEE (reference sequence).

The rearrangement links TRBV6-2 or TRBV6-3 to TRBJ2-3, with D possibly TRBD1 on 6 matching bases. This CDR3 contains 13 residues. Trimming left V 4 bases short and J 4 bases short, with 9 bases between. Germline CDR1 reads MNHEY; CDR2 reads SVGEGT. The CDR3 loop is CASSSRGPDTQYF. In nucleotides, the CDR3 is TGTGCCAGCAGTTCCAGGGGACCAGATACGCAGTATTTT.

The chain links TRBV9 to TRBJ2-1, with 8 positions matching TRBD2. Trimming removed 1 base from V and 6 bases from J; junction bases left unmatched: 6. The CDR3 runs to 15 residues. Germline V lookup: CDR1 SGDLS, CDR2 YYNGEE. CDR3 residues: CASSVMAGGPNEQFF. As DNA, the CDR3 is TGTGCCAGCAGCGTAATGGCGGGAGGCCCCAATGAGCAGTTCTTC.

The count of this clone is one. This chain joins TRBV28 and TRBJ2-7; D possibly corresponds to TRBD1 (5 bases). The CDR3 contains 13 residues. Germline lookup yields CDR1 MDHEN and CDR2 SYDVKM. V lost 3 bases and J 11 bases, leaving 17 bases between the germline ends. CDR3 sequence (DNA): TGTGCCAGCAGTTTGAGACAGCACCCTCGAAAGTACTTC. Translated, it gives CASSLRQHPRKYF.

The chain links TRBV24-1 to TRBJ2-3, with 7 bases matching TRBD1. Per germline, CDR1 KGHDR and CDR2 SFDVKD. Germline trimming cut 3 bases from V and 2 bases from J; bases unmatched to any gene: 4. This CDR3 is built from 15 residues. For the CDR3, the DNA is TGTGCCACCAGTGATCGACAGGGTACCACAGATACGCAGTATTTT. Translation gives CATSDRQGTTDTQYF.

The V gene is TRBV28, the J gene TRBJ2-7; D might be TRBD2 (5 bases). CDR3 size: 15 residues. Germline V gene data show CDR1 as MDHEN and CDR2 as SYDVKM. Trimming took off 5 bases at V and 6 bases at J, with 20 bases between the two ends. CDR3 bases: TGTGCCAGCAGTCCCCTACGTCTTCGCGGGTCCGAGCAGTACTTC. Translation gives CASSPLRLRGSEQYF.

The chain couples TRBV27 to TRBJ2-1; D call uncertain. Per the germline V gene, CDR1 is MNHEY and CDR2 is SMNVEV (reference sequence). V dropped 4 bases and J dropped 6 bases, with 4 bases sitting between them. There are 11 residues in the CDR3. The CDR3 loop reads CASSWGNEQFF. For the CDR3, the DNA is TGTGCCAGCAGTTGGGGCAATGAGCAGTTCTTC.

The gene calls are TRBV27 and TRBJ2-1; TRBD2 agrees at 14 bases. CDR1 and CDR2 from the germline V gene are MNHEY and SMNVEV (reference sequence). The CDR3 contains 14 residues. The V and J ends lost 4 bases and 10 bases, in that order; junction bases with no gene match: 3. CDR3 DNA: TGTGCCAGCAGTTGGGGACTAGCGGGAGAAGAGCAGTTCTTC. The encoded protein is CASSWGLAGEEQFF.

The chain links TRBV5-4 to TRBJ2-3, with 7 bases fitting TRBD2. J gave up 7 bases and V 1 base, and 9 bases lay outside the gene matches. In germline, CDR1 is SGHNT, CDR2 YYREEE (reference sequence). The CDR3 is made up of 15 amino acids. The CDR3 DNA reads TGTGCCAGCAGCTTGTCACGGGGCGGGAGTTATACGCAGTATTTT. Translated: CASSLSRGGSYTQYF.

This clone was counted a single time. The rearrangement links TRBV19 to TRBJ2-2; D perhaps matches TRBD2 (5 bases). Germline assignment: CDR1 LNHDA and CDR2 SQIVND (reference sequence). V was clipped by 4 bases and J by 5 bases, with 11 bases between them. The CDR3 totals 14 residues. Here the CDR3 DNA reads TGTGCCAGTAGTAATACCCCGGGGACCGGGGAGCTGTTTTTT. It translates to CASSNTPGTGELFF.

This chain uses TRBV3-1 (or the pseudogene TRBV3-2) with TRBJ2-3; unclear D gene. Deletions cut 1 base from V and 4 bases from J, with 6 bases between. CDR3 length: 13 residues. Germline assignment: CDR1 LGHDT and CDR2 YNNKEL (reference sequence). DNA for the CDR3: TGTGCCAGCAGCCAAGTTAGGGCAGATACGCAGTATTTT. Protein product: CASSQVRADTQYF.

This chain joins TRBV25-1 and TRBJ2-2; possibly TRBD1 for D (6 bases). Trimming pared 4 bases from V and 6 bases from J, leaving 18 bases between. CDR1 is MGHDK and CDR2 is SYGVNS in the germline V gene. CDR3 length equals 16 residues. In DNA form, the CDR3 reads TGTGCCAGCAGTGCGCCGGGACAACTACGCGCCGGGGAGCTGTTTTTT. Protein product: CASSAPGQLRAGELFF.

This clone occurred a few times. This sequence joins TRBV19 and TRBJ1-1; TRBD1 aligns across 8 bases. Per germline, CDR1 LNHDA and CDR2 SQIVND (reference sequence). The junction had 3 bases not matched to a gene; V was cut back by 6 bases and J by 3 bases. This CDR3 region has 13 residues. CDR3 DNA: TGTGCCAGTAGGTCGACAGGGGACACTGAAGCTTTCTTT. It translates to CASRSTGDTEAFF.

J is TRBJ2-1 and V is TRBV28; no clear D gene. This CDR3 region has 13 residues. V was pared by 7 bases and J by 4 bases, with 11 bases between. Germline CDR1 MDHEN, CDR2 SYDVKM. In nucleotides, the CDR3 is TGTGCCAGCACCCGACTGGAGTACAATGAGCAGTTCTTC. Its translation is CASTRLEYNEQFF.

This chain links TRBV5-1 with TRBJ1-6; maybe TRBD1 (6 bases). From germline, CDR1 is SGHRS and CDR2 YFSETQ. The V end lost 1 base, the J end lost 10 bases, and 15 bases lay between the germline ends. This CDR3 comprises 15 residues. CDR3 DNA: TGCGCCAGCAGCTTGACAGGGTTGGGGAGATCACCCCTCCACTTT. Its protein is CASSLTGLGRSPLHF.

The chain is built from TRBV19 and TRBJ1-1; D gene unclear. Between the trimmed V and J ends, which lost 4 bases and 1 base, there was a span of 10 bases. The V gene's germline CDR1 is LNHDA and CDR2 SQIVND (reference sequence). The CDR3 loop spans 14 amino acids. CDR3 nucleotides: TGTGCCAGTAGTACGTGGAGTCGGAACACTGAAGCTTTCTTT. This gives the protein CASSTWSRNTEAFF.

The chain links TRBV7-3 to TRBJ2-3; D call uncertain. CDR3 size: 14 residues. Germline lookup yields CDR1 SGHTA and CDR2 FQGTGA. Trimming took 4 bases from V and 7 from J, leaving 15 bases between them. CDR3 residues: CASSSSQIRNTQYF. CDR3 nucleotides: TGTGCCAGCAGCTCCTCACAAATAAGGAATACGCAGTATTTT.

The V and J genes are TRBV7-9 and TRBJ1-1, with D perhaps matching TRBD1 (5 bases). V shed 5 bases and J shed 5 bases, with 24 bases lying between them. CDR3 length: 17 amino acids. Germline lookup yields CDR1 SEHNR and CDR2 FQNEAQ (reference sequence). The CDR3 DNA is TGTGCCAGCAGCCCAGTAAACGGGGCAGGGAAAGGAACTGAAGCTTTCTTT. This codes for CASSPVNGAGKGTEAFF.

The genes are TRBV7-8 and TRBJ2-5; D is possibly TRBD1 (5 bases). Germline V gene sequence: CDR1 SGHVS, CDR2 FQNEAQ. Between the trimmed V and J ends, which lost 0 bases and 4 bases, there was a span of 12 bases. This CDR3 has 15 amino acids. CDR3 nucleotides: TGTGCCAGCAGCTTAGCTAGACAGAGGTTAGAGACCCAGTACTTC. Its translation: CASSLARQRLETQYF.

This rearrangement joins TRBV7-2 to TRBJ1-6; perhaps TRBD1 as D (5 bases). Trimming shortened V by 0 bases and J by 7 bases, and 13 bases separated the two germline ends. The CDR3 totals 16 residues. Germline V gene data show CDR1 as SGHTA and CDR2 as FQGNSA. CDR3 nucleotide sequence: TGTGCCAGCAGCTTAGCGGAGGGGATAGGAAATTCACCCCTCCACTTT. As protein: CASSLAEGIGNSPLHF.